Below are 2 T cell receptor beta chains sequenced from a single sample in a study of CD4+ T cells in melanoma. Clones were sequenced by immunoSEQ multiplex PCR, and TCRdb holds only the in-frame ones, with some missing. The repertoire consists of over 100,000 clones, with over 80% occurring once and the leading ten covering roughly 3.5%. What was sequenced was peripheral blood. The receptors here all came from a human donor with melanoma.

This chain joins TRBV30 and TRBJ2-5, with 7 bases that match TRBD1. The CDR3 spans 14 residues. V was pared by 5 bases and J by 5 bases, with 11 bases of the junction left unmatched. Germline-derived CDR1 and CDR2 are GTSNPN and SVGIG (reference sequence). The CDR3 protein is CAWGTGQNVETQYF. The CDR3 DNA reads TGTGCCTGGGGCACGGGACAGAATGTTGAGACCCAGTACTTC.

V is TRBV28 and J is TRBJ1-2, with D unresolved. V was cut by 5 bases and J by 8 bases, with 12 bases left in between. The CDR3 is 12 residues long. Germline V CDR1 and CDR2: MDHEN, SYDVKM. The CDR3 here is CASSPAVGGYTF. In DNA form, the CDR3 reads TGTGCCAGCAGTCCCGCGGTGGGGGGCTACACCTTC.